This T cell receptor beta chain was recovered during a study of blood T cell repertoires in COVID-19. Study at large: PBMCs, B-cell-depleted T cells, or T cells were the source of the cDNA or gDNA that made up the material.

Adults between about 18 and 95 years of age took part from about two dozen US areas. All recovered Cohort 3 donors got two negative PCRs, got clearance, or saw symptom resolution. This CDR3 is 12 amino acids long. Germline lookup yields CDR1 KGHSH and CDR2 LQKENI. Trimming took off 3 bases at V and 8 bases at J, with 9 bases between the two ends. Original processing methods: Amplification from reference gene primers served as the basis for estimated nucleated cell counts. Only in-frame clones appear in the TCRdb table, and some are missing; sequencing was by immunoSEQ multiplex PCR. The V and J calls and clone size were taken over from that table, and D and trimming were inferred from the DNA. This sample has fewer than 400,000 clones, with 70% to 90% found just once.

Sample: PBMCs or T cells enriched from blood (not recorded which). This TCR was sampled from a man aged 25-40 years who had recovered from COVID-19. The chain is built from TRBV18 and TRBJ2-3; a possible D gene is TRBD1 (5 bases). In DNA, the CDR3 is TGTGCCAGCTCACCCCCCAGGGCTACGCAGTATTTT. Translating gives CASSPPRATQYF. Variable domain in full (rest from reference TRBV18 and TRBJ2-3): NAGVMQNPRHLVRRRGQEARLRCSPMKGHSHVYWYRQLPEEGLKFMVYLQKENIIDESGMPKERFSAEFPKEGPSILRIQQVVRGDSAAYFCASSPPRATQYFGPGTRLTVL.